This TCR beta chain was recorded in a study of blood T cell repertoires in COVID-19. V was cut by 3 bases and J by 7 bases, with 18 bases left in between. The CDR3 consists of 15 residues. Germline loops: CDR1 SEHNR, CDR2 FQNEAQ (reference sequence). Clones were sequenced by immunoSEQ multiplex PCR, and TCRdb holds only the in-frame ones, with some missing. This sample has roughly 230,000 clones, with about 85% found just once. Sequenced sample: peripheral blood. The chain joins TRBV7-9 to TRBJ1-2; possible D gene TRBD1, 6 bases. This receptor was obtained from a man in his forties with acute or convalescent COVID-19. The CDR3 coding sequence is TGTGCCAGCAGCTTCGTAGGGGACAATACGCGTGGCTACACCTTC. Its protein product is CASSFVGDNTRGYTF.